Each of the 8 T cell receptor beta chains below was sequenced from the same sample in a study of metastatic and nonmetastatic thyroid tumors. The entire patient cohort was treatment-naive prior to thyroid surgery. TCRdb re-clonotyped the PCR reads via MiXCR. The table includes 9,500 to 14,000 clones, 25% to 35% detected once. The sample taken for sequencing was adjacent normal tissue. Receptors originate from a male donor with papillary thyroid cancer or a benign thyroid nodule (not recorded which). Some clones in this sample may be carry-over from other donors' samples.

This clone was found a few times. J is TRBJ2-7 and V is TRBV6-2 or TRBV6-3, with no clear D. Deletions cut 6 bases from V and 7 bases from J, with 13 bases between. The CDR3 is 12 amino acids. CDR1 is MNHEY and CDR2 is SVGEGT in the germline V gene. The CDR3 sequence is CASRVGPMEQYF. Here the CDR3 DNA reads TGTGCCAGCAGGGTGGGCCCAATGGAGCAGTACTTC.

This clone was recorded only once. A much larger clone differs from this one at a single base, so this may be a read error. It is likely a read error, because the conserved phenylalanine at the end of the CDR3 is missing. The chain combines TRBV30 with TRBJ2-7; TRBD1 agrees at 8 bases. Germline V gene sequence: CDR1 GTSNPN, CDR2 SVGIG (reference sequence). The CDR3 runs to 13 residues. After removal of 7 bases from V and 6 bases from J, the junction contained 11 bases not matched to a gene. CDR3 nucleotides: TGTGCCTACCCGACAGGGGTGATTGGCGAGCAGTACCTC. Translating gives CAYPTGVIGEQYL.

This clone was seen a handful of times. This rearrangement joins TRBV12-3 or TRBV12-4 to TRBJ2-2; D ambiguous. V dropped 6 bases and J dropped 6 bases, with 17 bases sitting between them. The CDR3 loop spans 15 amino acids. CDR3 residues: CASSPGHSAAGELFF. CDR3 DNA sequence: TGTGCCAGCAGCCCGGGTCATTCGGCGGCCGGGGAGCTGTTTTTT.

This chain links TRBV20-1 with TRBJ1-6; TRBD1 matches 10 bases. Germline CDR1 is DFQATT and CDR2 is SNEGSKA (reference sequence). With V trimmed by 5 bases and J by 8 bases, 3 bases remained unmatched. The CDR3 contains 13 residues. CDR3 region: CSALDRGDSPLHF. In DNA, the CDR3 is TGCAGTGCTCTGGACAGGGGGGATTCACCCCTCCACTTT.

This clone has just a few counts. This chain connects TRBV16 to TRBJ2-3; D is unclear. Trimming removed 1 base from V and 4 bases from J, with 9 bases in between. The CDR3 loop spans 14 amino acids. The germline gives CDR1 KGHSY, CDR2 FQNENV. The CDR3 is CASSQWAPSDTQYF. The CDR3 nucleotides read TGTGCCAGCAGCCAATGGGCGCCCTCAGATACGCAGTATTTT.

Details on this clone: One junction end does not reproduce the germline sequence, and a read error may be involved. J is TRBJ2-1 and V is TRBV20-1, with D hard to call. Germline lookup yields CDR1 DFQATT and CDR2 SNEGSKA (reference sequence). The CDR3 has 15 residues. CDR3: CSARGIVVGYNEQLF. The CDR3 nucleotides read TGCAGTGCTAGAGGAATCGTAGTGGGCTACAATGAGCAGCTCTTC.

This clone has at least ten counts. V gene TRBV5-4 combines with J gene TRBJ1-2; D call uncertain. The germline V and J ends were trimmed by 5 bases and 0 bases, with 8 bases remaining between them. From germline, CDR1 is SGHNT and CDR2 YYREEE (reference sequence). This CDR3 comprises 13 residues. CDR3 amino acids: CASREGPNYGYTF. CDR3 DNA sequence: TGTGCCAGCAGGGAGGGCCCTAACTATGGCTACACCTTC.

With regard to this clone: The junction differs from germline at one of its ends, possibly a read error. J is TRBJ1-4 and V is TRBV6-1; D gene unclear. CDR1 and CDR2 from the germline V gene are MNHNS and SASEGT. The CDR3 contains 15 residues. The CDR3 nucleotides read TGTGCCAGCAGTGATGAACCCGCAACTAATGAAAAGCTGTTTTTT. This translates into CASSDEPATNEKLFF.